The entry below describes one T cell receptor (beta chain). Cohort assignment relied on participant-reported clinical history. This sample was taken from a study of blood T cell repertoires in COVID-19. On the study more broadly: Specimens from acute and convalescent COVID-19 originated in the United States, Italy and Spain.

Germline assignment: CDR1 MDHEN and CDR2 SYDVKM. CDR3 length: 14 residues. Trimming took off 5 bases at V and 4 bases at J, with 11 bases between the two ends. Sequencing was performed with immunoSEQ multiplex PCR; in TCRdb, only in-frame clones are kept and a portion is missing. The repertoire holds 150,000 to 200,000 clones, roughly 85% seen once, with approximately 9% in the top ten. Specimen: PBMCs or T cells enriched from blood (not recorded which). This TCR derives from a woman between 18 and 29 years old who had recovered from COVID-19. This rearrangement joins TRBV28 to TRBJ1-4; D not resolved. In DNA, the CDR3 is TGTGCCAGCAGTCGAGCAAGCGTTAATGAAAAACTGTTTTTT. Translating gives CASSRASVNEKLFF. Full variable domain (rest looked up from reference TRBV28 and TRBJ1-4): DVKVTQSSRYLVKRTGEKVFLECVQDMDHENMFWYRQDPGLGLRLIYFSYDVKMKEKGDIPEGYSVSREKKERFSLILESASTNQTSMYLCASSRASVNEKLFFGSGTQLSVL.